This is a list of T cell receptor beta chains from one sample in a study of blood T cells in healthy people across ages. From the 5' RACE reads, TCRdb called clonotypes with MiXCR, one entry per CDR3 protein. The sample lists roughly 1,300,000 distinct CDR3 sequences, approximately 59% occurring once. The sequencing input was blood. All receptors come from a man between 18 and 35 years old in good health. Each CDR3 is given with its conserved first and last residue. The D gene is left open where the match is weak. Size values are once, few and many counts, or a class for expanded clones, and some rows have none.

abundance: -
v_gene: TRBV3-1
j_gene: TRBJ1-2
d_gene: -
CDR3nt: TGCGCCAGCAGCCAAGATCGGACGAACTATGGCTACACCTTC
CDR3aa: CASSQDRTNYGYTF

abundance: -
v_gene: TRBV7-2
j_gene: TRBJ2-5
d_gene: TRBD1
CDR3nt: TGTGCCAGCAGCTTAGTGTGGACAGGCTCGTGGGAAGAGACCCAGTACTTC
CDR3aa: CASSLVWTGSWEETQYF

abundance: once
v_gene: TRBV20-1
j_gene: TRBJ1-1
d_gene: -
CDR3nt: TGCAGTGCTAGAGCCCATAGGCAGGGGGAAGCTTTCTTT
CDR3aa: CSARAHRQGEAFF

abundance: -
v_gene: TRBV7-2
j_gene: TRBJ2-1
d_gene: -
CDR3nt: TGTGCCAGCAGCCAAGTGGGGGCAGCGGTGGGTTTTAATGAGCAGTTCTTC
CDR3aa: CASSQVGAAVGFNEQFF

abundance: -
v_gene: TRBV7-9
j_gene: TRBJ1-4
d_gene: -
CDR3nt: TGTGCCAGCAGCCCCCTAGAGTGGGAAAAACTGTTTTTT
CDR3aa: CASSPLEWEKLFF

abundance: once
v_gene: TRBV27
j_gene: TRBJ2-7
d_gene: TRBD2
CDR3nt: TGTGCCAGCAGTCGAACTAGCGAATACTCCTACGAGCAGTACTTC
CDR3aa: CASSRTSEYSYEQYF

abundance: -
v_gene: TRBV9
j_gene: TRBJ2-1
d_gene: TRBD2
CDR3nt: TGTGCCAGCAGCATGACCGGGACTAGCGGGTACAATGAGCAGTTCTTC
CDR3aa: CASSMTGTSGYNEQFF

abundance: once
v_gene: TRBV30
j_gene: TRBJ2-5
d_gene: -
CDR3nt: TGTGCCTGGAGTGTAGAGGGGGGAGGCGGGGAGACCCAGTACTTC
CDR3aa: CAWSVEGGGGETQYF

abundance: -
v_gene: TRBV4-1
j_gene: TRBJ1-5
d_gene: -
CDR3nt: TGCGCCAGCAGCCATACAGGTTATAGCAATCAGCCCCAGCATTTT
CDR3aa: CASSHTGYSNQPQHF

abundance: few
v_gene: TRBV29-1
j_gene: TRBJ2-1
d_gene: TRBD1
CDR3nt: TGCAGCGTTGAACCCCTCGGGACAGAATTTAATGAGCAGTTCTTC
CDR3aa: CSVEPLGTEFNEQFF

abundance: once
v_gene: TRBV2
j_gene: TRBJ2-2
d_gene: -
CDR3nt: TGTGCCAGCTCCGCAAGACAGTCCGGGGAGCTGTTTTTT
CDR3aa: CASSARQSGELFF

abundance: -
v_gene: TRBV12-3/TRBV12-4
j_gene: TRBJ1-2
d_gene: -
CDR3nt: TGTGCCAGCAGTGTAGTCACCAGCTATGGCTACACCTTC
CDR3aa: CASSVVTSYGYTF

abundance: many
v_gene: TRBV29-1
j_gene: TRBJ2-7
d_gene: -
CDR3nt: TGCAGCGTGCAAGGGACGGCCTCCTACGAGCAGTACTTC
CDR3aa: CSVQGTASYEQYF

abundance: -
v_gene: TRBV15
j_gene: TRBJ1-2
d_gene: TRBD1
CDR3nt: TGTGCCACGTCTACAGGGGACAGCGGTGGCTACACCTTC
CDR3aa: CATSTGDSGGYTF

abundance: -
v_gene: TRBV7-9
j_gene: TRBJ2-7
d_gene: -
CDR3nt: TGTGCCAGCAGCACCCGGGACTTCCACAACGAGCAGTACTTC
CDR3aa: CASSTRDFHNEQYF

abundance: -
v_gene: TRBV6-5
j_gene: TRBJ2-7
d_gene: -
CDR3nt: TGTGCCAGCAGTTACTCGACCGACCCCTACGAGCAGTACTTC
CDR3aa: CASSYSTDPYEQYF

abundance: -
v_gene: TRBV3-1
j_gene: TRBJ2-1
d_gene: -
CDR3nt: TGTGCCAGCAGCCAAGTCGAAACTAGTAATGAGCAGTTCTTC
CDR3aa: CASSQVETSNEQFF

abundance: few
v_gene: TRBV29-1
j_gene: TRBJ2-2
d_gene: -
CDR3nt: TGCAGCGTTGCATCAGGGAGTTATGCCGGGGAGCTGTTTTTT
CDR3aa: CSVASGSYAGELFF

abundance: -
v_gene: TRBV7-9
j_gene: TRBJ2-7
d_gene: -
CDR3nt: TGTGCCAGCAGCCTCCCGGTGGTGGGGGAGCAGTACTTC
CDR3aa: CASSLPVVGEQYF

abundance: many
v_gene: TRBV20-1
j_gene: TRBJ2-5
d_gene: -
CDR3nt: TGCAGTGCCCAGGATCAAGAGACCCAGTACTTC
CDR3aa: CSAQDQETQYF